Below are 4 T cell receptor beta chains sequenced from a single sample in a study of blood T cell repertoires in COVID-19. The table came from immunoSEQ multiplex PCR; TCRdb's copy has only in-frame clones and leaves some out. The repertoire holds roughly 120,000 clones, with 75% to 90% as singletons. Material: peripheral blood. These receptor sequences come from a human donor in a cohort sampled during active COVID-19.

The V gene is TRBV19, the J gene TRBJ2-3, with D uncertain. The CDR3 loop spans 14 amino acids. The V and J ends lost 3 bases and 3 bases respectively, with 10 bases between them. Germline values: CDR1 LNHDA, CDR2 SQIVND (reference sequence). CDR3: CASSIIPRTDTQYF. The CDR3 DNA is TGTGCCAGTAGTATCATCCCTCGGACAGATACGCAGTATTTT. Looking up the rest from reference TRBV19 and TRBJ2-3 gives the full variable domain: DGGITQSPKYLFRKEGQNVTLSCEQNLNHDAMYWYRQDPGQGLRLIYYSQIVNDFQKGDIAEGYSVSREKKESFPLTVTSAQKNPTAFYLCASSIIPRTDTQYFGPGTRLTVL.

This clone was counted a single time. The gene calls are TRBV5-5 and TRBJ2-7, with 11 nucleotides matching TRBD1. The CDR3 loop spans 15 amino acids. Losses at the gene ends were 0 bases for V and 3 bases for J; bases not matched to a gene: 2. CDR1 is SGHKS, CDR2 YYEKEE, per germline (reference sequence). The CDR3 DNA reads TGTGCCAGCAGCTTGGAGGGGACAGGGGGCTACGAGCAGTACTTC. Amino acid sequence: CASSLEGTGGYEQYF.

The rearrangement links TRBV18 to TRBJ2-5; D might be TRBD1 (5 bases). This CDR3 spans 15 amino acids. The V end lost 5 bases, the J end lost 2 bases, and 15 bases lay between the germline ends. Germline V gives CDR1 KGHSH, CDR2 LQKENI. The CDR3 spells CASSSRQTVQETQYF. CDR3 DNA: TGTGCCAGCTCAAGCCGACAGACAGTACAAGAGACCCAGTACTTC.

The rearrangement joins TRBV19 to TRBJ2-7; 7 positions match TRBD2. V lost 7 bases to trimming and J lost 0 bases; unmatched junction nucleotides: 9. CDR3 length: 15 residues. CDR1 and CDR2 from the germline V gene are LNHDA and SQIVND (reference sequence). The CDR3 sequence is CASKSGAGNSYEQYF. In DNA form, the CDR3 reads TGTGCCAGTAAGTCTGGAGCGGGGAACTCCTACGAGCAGTACTTC.